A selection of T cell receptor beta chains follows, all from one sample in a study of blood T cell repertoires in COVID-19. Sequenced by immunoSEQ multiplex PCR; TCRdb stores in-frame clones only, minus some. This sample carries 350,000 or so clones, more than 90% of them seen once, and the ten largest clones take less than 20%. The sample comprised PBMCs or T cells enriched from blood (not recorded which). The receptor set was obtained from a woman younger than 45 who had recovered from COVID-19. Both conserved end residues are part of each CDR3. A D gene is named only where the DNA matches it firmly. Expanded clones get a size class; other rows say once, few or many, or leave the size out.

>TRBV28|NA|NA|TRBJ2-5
CASSSSDRRGTQYF
TGTGCCAGCAGTTCCTCGGACAGGCGGGGAACCCAGTACTTC
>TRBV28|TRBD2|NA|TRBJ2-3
CASSLRVGGRDFESTDTQYF
TGTGCCAGCAGTTTAAGAGTAGGAGGGAGGGACTTCGAAAGCACAGATACGCAGTATTTT
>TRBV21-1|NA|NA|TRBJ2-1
CASSKSGDRVHNEQFF
TGTGCCAGCAGCAAAAGTGGGGACAGGGTGCACAATGAGCAGTTCTTC
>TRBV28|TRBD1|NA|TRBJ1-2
CASSPDGQVYGYTF
TGTGCCAGCAGTCCAGACGGACAGGTCTATGGCTACACCTTC
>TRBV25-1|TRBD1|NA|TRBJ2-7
CASRALQGANYEQYF
TGTGCCAGCAGAGCTCTACAGGGGGCAAACTACGAGCAGTACTTC
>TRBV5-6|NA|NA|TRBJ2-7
CASSLDRQPQYF
TGTGCCAGCAGCTTGGACAGGCAACCGCAGTACTTC
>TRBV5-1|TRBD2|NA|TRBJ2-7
CASSFERGISYEQYF
TGCGCCAGCAGCTTCGAGCGGGGCATCTCCTACGAGCAGTACTTC
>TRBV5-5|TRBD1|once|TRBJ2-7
CASTLRPGQGGFHPYEQYF
TGTGCCAGCACCCTTAGGCCGGGACAGGGAGGATTTCATCCCTACGAGCAGTACTTC
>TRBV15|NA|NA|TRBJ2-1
CATSKREANNEQFF
TGTGCCACCAGCAAGAGGGAGGCCAACAATGAGCAGTTCTTC
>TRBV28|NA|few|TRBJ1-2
CASRRGHPANYGYTF
TGTGCCAGCAGAAGGGGACATCCGGCTAACTATGGCTACACCTTC
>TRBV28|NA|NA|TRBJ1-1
CASSFPGMNTEAFF
TGTGCCAGCAGTTTCCCAGGAATGAACACTGAAGCTTTCTTT
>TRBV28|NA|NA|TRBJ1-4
CASSSSLEKLFF
TGTGCCAGCAGTTCGTCACTGGAAAAACTGTTTTTT
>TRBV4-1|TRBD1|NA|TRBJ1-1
CASAPGQGNTEAFF
TGCGCCAGCGCTCCGGGACAGGGGAACACTGAAGCTTTCTTT
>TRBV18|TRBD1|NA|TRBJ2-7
CASSPPGTGYEQYF
TGTGCCAGCTCACCACCAGGGACAGGCTACGAGCAGTACTTC
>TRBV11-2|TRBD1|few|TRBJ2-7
CASSSGTGVPEQYF
TGTGCCAGCAGTTCCGGGACAGGCGTTCCCGAGCAGTACTTC
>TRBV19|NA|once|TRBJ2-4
CASSIGGLSKEAKNIQYF
TGTGCCAGTAGTATTGGAGGGTTGTCCAAAGAGGCCAAAAACATTCAGTACTTC
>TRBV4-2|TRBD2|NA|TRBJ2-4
CASSPGGLRGWGNIQYF
TGTGCCAGCAGCCCCGGAGGTCTGCGGGGGTGGGGAAACATTCAGTACTTC
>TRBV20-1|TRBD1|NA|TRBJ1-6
CSASRQGDNSPLHF
TGCAGTGCAAGTAGACAGGGGGACAATTCACCCCTCCACTTT
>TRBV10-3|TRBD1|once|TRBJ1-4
CAISAGQGADEKLFF
TGTGCCATCAGTGCCGGACAGGGGGCGGATGAAAAACTGTTTTTT
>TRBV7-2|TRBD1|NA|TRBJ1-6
CASSLWTGLTPNSPLHF
TGTGCCAGCAGCTTATGGACAGGACTAACACCTAATTCACCCCTCCACTTT
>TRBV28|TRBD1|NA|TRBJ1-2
CASSGGTGGGYTF
TGTGCCAGCAGTGGTGGGACAGGGGGCGGCTACACCTTC
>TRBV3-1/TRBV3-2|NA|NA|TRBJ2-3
CASSPGNEGQSTDTQYF
TGTGCCAGCAGCCCCGGAAATGAGGGACAAAGCACAGATACGCAGTATTTT
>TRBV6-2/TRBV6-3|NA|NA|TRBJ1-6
CASSRDIAYNSPLHF
TGTGCCAGCAGTCGGGACATAGCCTATAATTCACCCCTCCACTTT
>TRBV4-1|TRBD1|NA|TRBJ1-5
CASSQPDRGLGQPQHF
TGCGCCAGCAGCCAACCCGACAGGGGGCTCGGTCAGCCCCAGCATTTT
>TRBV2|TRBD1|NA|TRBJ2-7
CASSAGTAYEQYF
TGTGCCAGCAGTGCCGGGACAGCGTACGAGCAGTACTTC
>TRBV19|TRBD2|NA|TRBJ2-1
CASSPSGTRWGEQFF
TGTGCCAGTAGCCCTAGCGGGACACGTTGGGGTGAGCAGTTCTTC
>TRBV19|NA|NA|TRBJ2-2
CASDRSNTGELFF
TGTGCCTCAGACAGATCTAACACCGGGGAGCTGTTTTTT
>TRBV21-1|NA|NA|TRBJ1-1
CASSTLYQTGMTNTEAFF
TGTGCCAGCAGCACACTATACCAGACAGGTATGACGAACACTGAAGCTTTCTTT
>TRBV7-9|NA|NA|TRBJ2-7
CASSLEFTEQYF
TGTGCCAGCAGCTTGGAGTTCACCGAGCAGTACTTC
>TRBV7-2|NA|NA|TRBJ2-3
CASSLAITDTQYF
TGTGCCAGCAGCTTAGCTATCACAGATACGCAGTATTTT
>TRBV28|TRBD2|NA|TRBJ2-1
CASSRDYSYNEQFF
TGTGCCAGCAGCCGGGACTACTCCTACAATGAGCAGTTCTTC
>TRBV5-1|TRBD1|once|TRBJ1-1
CASSFTGGTEAFF
TGCGCCAGCAGCTTCACAGGGGGAACTGAAGCTTTCTTT
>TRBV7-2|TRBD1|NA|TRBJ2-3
CASSLGGQGPTDTQYF
TGTGCCAGCAGCTTAGGGGGACAGGGGCCCACAGATACGCAGTATTTT
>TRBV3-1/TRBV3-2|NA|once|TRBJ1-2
CASSQRGEPNYGYTF
TGTGCCAGCAGCCAGCGCGGGGAACCTAACTATGGCTACACCTTC
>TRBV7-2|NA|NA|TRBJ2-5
CASSLSRGQETQYF
TGTGCCAGCAGCTTATCCCGAGGGCAAGAGACCCAGTACTTC